This passage covers 12 T cell receptor beta chains from one sample sequenced in a study of T cells in localized non-small cell lung cancer. The assay was immunoSEQ multiplex PCR, and TCRdb's table has in-frame clones only and misses some. The table shows some 5,100 clones, with 28% occurring only once. The starting material was lung tumor tissue, obtained before any cancer treatment. The receptors shown here come from a female donor over 55 with stage I lung adenocarcinoma.

By proportion, this clone is medium-sized (0.01 to 0.1%). V is TRBV6-8 and J is TRBJ2-5; 14 nucleotides align to TRBD2. Germline trimming cut 5 bases from V and 10 bases from J; bases unmatched to any gene: 12. Germline values: CDR1 MNHGY, CDR2 SAAAGT. The CDR3 runs 16 residues. The CDR3 region has the DNA TGTGCCAGCAGTGCGACTAGCGGGGGGGGGCCATGGGGCCAGTACTTC. Its translation: CASSATSGGGPWGQYF.

V gene TRBV6-8 combines with J gene TRBJ2-7; 7 nucleotides agree with TRBD2. The CDR3 has 17 residues. The V gene's germline CDR1 is MNHGY and CDR2 SAAAGT. J lost 6 bases, V lost 0 bases, and 14 bases had no gene match. The CDR3 DNA follows: TGTGCCAGCAGTTACTCGAGTGGTACGGGAGGAAGATCCGAGCAGTACTTC. Translated: CASSYSSGTGGRSEQYF.

This chain connects TRBV30 to TRBJ1-1; D possibly corresponds to TRBD1 (6 bases). Trimming removed 0 bases at V and 10 bases at J, with 12 bases between. The CDR3 extends over 12 amino acids. CDR1 is GTSNPN, CDR2 SVGIG, per germline (reference sequence). CDR3 sequence: CAWSVQAGAAFF. CDR3 sequence (DNA): TGTGCCTGGAGTGTACAAGCAGGGGCAGCTTTCTTT.

This chain joins TRBV6-8 and TRBJ2-7; 7 nucleotides match TRBD2. CDR1 and CDR2 from the germline V gene are MNHGY and SAAAGT. J was trimmed by 5 bases and V by 3 bases; bases with no gene match: 13. The CDR3 sequence is 16 residues long. The CDR3: CASSYSLADPSDEQYF. CDR3 coding DNA: TGTGCCAGCAGTTATAGTCTAGCGGACCCGTCAGACGAGCAGTACTTC.

This clone was found a few times. The V call is TRBV16, the J call TRBJ2-3, with D unresolved. Germline-derived CDR1 and CDR2 are KGHSY and FQNENV. The CDR3 has 13 amino acids. V lost 6 bases and J 1 base, leaving 8 bases between the germline ends. In nucleotides, the CDR3 is TGTGCCAGCAGGAGAAGGGGCACAGATACGCAGTATTTT. It encodes CASRRRGTDTQYF. The whole variable domain, remainder taken from reference TRBV16 and TRBJ2-3, is GEEVAQTPKHLVRGEGQKAKLYCAPIKGHSYVFWYQQVLKNEFKFLISFQNENVFDETGMPKERFSAKCLPNSPCSLEIQATKLEDSAVYFCASRRRGTDTQYFGPGTRLTVL.

In this sample, this clone turned up a few times. V is TRBV12-5 and J is TRBJ2-5; perhaps TRBD1 as D (5 bases). CDR1 and CDR2 from the germline V gene are LGHNT and FRNRAP. This CDR3 is built from 14 residues. CDR3 amino acids: CASTLDNPEETQYF. CDR3 coding DNA: TGTGCCAGCACCTTGGACAACCCGGAGGAGACCCAGTACTTC.

J is TRBJ2-1 and V is TRBV11-3, with D tentatively TRBD1 or TRBD2 (5 bases each). Germline V gene lookup returns CDR1 SGHNT and CDR2 YENEEA. The CDR3 length is 16 residues. The V end was cut by 1 base, the J end by 9 bases, with 19 bases between. CDR3 amino acids: CASSLGGVAGRSEQFF. The CDR3, as DNA: TGTGCCAGCAGCTTAGGAGGGGTAGCAGGGCGAAGTGAGCAGTTCTTC.

A word on this clone: One end of the junction does not line up with germline, which may come from a read error. The rearrangement links TRBV6-8 to TRBJ1-1; D unclear. CDR1 is MNHGY, CDR2 SAAAGT, per germline. CDR3 length equals 14 residues. This CDR3 reads CAISGLSGNTEAFF. CDR3 coding DNA: TGTGCCATCAGTGGGCTCAGTGGTAACACTGAAGCTTTCTTT.

The rearrangement joins TRBV14 to TRBJ1-6; D ambiguous. With 4 bases removed from V and 8 bases from J, the gap between germline ends came to 15 bases. This CDR3 contains 15 residues. Germline V CDR1 and CDR2: SGHDN, FVKESK. CDR3 region: CASSRDATTYSPLHF. The CDR3 DNA is TGTGCCAGCAGCCGAGACGCAACAACCTATTCACCCCTCCACTTT.

The chain joins TRBV4-1 to TRBJ2-4, with a tentative D call TRBD1 (6 bases). The CDR3 sequence is 15 residues long. CDR1 and CDR2 (germline): MGHRA, YSYEKL. Between the trimmed V and J ends, which lost 4 bases and 0 bases, there was a span of 10 bases. The CDR3 nucleotides are TGCGCCAGCAGCCCCCGGACAGAAGCCAAAAACATTCAGTACTTC. It is translated as CASSPRTEAKNIQYF.

The chain carries TRBV9 and TRBJ2-2; a weak D match, TRBD1 (5 bases). V shed 1 base and J shed 1 base, with 17 bases lying between them. Germline-derived CDR1 and CDR2 are SGDLS and YYNGEE. CDR3 length equals 18 residues. The CDR3 DNA follows: TGTGCCAGCAGCGTAAGTCGCTTGGCGCAGGGGAACACCGGGGAGCTGTTTTTT. It specifies CASSVSRLAQGNTGELFF. Full variable domain (remainder filled in from reference TRBV9 and TRBJ2-2): DSGVTQTPKHLITATGQRVTLRCSPRSGDLSVYWYQQSLDQGLQFLIQYYNGEERAKGNILERFSAQQFPDLHSELNLSSLELGDSALYFCASSVSRLAQGNTGELFFGEGSRLTVL.

The chain joins TRBV6-8 to TRBJ2-3, with TRBD2 identical over 7 bases. The CDR3 has 16 amino acids. The junction had 16 bases not matched to a gene; V was cut back by 10 bases and J by 3 bases. Germline CDR1 and CDR2: MNHGY and SAAAGT. The CDR3 sequence: CAIDEARTRSTDTQYF. The CDR3 DNA follows: TGTGCCATCGACGAGGCTAGGACTAGAAGTACAGATACGCAGTATTTT.